Described below is a single T cell receptor beta chain sequence and its context. Its antigen remains unidentified. This sample is part of a study of shared clonotypes between healthy human individuals. The CDR3 extends over 14 amino acids. Germline lookup yields CDR1 SEHNR and CDR2 FQNEAQ (reference sequence). V lost 5 bases to trimming and J lost 6 bases; unmatched junction nucleotides: 4. Some clones are missing from TCRdb's copy, which holds only in-frame ones; the method was immunoSEQ multiplex PCR. The data hold 2 million to 3 million clones, with 80% to 95% observed a single time. Study conclusions and caveats: Some clonotypes were shared by all four sorted-subset donors, while others were not shared. The non-shared ones had lower generation probabilities than the shared ones. In having few donors, the study represented limited genetic and exposure-history diversity.

The receptor comes from a man between 18 and 29 years old in good health. Some clones in this sample may be carry-over from other donors' samples. The specimen sequenced was naive CD4+ T cells from PBMCs. The subset: CD45RA+ positively selected. The J gene is TRBJ1-6, the V gene TRBV7-9; TRBD1 agrees at 7 bases. This CDR3 is CASSPGQSNSPLHF. CDR3 nucleotide sequence: TGTGCCAGCAGCCCGGGACAGTCTAATTCACCCCTCCACTTT. Combining the CDR3 with reference TRBV7-9 and TRBJ1-6 gives the whole variable domain DTGVSQNPRHKITKRGQNVTFRCDPISEHNRLYWYRQTLGQGPEFLTYFQNEAQLEKSRLLSDRFSAERPKGSFSTLEIQRTEQGDSAMYLCASSPGQSNSPLHFGNGTRLTVT.